This TCR beta chain was profiled in a study of TIL therapy for anti-PD-1-resistant metastatic lung cancer (dated by TCRdb to the early 2020s). As for the study more broadly: A median age of around 58 years (range about 38-75) and a median tumor PD-L1 proportion score of roughly 6% were recorded among enrolled patients. Clonotypes were tracked across tumor, expanded TIL product and serial blood samples by T cell receptor beta sequencing of tumor and peripheral blood. Most of the cohort had lung adenocarcinoma, several tumors were EGFR-mutant and two were ALK-rearranged, and half of the patients were current or former smokers. A median non-synonymous tumor mutation burden of 1.5 mutations per megabase was determined across the cohort by whole-exome sequencing.

Concerning this clone itself: No cognate antigen has been identified for it. One base away there is no much larger clone; base qualities are not given.

TCR beta CDR3 regions were amplified from genomic DNA by bias-controlled multiplex PCR with the immunoSEQ v3 hsTCRB kit. The TCR libraries were sequenced on an Illumina NextSeq 500 to approximately 2.1 million read pairs for survey level or roughly 5-6.5 million read pairs for deep level. The authors processed their data as follows. Clonality was reported by immunoSEQ Analyzer software, which also assigned V, D and J genes and filtered out non-productive sequences. Repertoires were compared by productive Simpson clonality and by the Morisita overlap index of productive TRB rearrangements between infused TIL and blood. Drawn from immuneACCESS, this table holds only the in-frame rearrangements with V and J called that TCRdb kept. Clones are partly lost; checked studies trace under half to an unresolved V gene and leave the rest unexplained. The V and J calls and clone size come from that table; D and trimming were worked out from the DNA. The sample table lists more than 90,000 clones, approximately 65% of them with a count of one. The top ten constitute roughly 9.8% of the sample.

Summary of the overall study and its limitations: Compared with baseline intratumoral T cells, expanded TIL cultures were more clonal and less diverse (median clonality roughly 6.5% vs 31%, p < 0.0001). Because the cohort was highly selected, with more treatment-naive, never-smoker and oncogene-addicted patients than is typical, generalizability is limited. TIL culture showed high clonal turnover, with many enriched product clones undetected in the baseline tumor, suggesting clonal contraction rather than faithful expansion. The study protocol defined all tumor marker inferences as exploratory.

Sample time point, as interpreted from the label and publication: pre-treatment sample, taken before nivolumab and TIL therapy. Excised metastases, mostly pleural nodules or supraclavicular lymph nodes, were used as baseline tumor samples and were taken from the same resection from which TIL were grown. Tumors were collected before any PD-1/PD-L1 blockade, after which patients were given nivolumab, and patients who progressed were given lymphodepletion, an infusion of expanded TIL and IL-2. Adults with stage 4 NSCLC were enrolled from late 2017 to January 2020 in a dual-center phase I trial. Samples were obtained from a single-arm, open-label phase I trial in which tumor-infiltrating lymphocyte therapy with nivolumab was evaluated in advanced non-small cell lung cancer. Portions of each resected tumor were snap-frozen in liquid nitrogen and were stored at -80 degrees C. Tumor regions of interest were selected on H&E sections using laser-capture macrodissection, ground into around 15 mg aliquots, and extracted using Qiagen Allprep kits.

The germline V gene (reference sequence) provides CDR1 GTSNPN and CDR2 SVGIG. V is shortened by 3 bases, J by 10 bases, and the region joining them spans 12 bases. The CDR3 starts with the cysteine, ends with the phenylalanine, and has 11 residues. The entry retains the CDR3 DNA only, 33 bases that are in frame from base 1. The specimen was tumor tissue, collected at baseline. Recombination joined TRBV30 with TRBJ1-1, and the D gene may be TRBD1, 5 bases matching. The receptor comes from a person aged 30 to 80 with non-small cell lung cancer. In nucleotide form, the sequence is TGTGCCTGGAGAGGGGCCGGAGGAGCTTTCTTT. This gives the protein CAWRGAGGAFF. The CDR3, completed at both ends by the reference TRBV30 and TRBJ1-1 genes, gives the full variable domain SQTIHQWPATLVQPVGSPLSLECTVEGTSNPNLYWYRQAAGRGLQLLFYSVGIGQISSEVPQNLSASRPQDRQFILSSKKLLLSDSGFYLCAWRGAGGAFFGQGTRLTVV.